This T cell receptor (beta chain) derives from a study of Tregs in tolerant kidney transplant recipients. Study conclusions and caveats: No direct test of biological reproducibility was done here. Findings come from small patient numbers and require larger validation. Activated donor B cell expansion appeared to reveal the most relevant donor-specific TCRbeta repertoire.

Related graft donors supplied nonmyeloablative bone marrow transplants, and mixed chimerism was transient. Unstimulated regulatory T cells (CD4+CD25+CD127-), CD4+CD25- non-regulatory cells, CD4 and CD8 cells were FACS-sorted from thawed PBMCs. Generated by immunoSEQ multiplex PCR, the TCRdb table keeps only in-frame clones and is missing some. The sample lists around 86,000 clones; more than 85% were seen once. The CDR3 is made up of 16 amino acids. Germline loops: CDR1 GTSNPN, CDR2 SVGIG (reference sequence). J was trimmed by 1 base and V by 4 bases; bases with no gene match: 7. Worth noting for this clone: Its antigen remains unknown.

The clonotype was recovered from a human patient who received a combined kidney and bone marrow transplant. Some T cells may have come from the graft donor. The chain employs TRBV30 and TRBJ2-3; the match to TRBD2 covers 11 bases. The source was CD4+ T cells from blood (PBMCs), collected 24 months after the transplant. DNA of the CDR3: TGTGCCTGGACCTTAGTACTAGCGGGGGGCACAGATACGCAGTATTTT. It encodes CAWTLVLAGGTDTQYF.